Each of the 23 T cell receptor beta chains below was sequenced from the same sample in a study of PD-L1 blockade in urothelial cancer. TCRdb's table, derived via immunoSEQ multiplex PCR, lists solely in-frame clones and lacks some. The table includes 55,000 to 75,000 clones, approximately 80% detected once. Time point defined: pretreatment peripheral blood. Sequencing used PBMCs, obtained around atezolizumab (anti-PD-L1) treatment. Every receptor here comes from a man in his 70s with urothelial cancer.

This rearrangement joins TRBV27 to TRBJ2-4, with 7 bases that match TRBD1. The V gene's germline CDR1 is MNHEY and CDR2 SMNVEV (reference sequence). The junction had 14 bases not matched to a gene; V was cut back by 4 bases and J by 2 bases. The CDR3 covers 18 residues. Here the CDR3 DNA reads TGTGCCAGCAGTTCCTCCGTAGGGGGCGTTATAACCAAAAACATTCAGTACTTC. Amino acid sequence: CASSSSVGGVITKNIQYF.

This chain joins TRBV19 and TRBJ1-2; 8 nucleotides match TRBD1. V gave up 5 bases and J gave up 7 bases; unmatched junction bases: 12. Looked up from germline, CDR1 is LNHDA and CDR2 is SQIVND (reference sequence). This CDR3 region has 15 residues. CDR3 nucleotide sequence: TGTGCCAGTAGTCTCCAGGACAGGGCCTTACGTGGCTACACCTTC. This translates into CASSLQDRALRGYTF.

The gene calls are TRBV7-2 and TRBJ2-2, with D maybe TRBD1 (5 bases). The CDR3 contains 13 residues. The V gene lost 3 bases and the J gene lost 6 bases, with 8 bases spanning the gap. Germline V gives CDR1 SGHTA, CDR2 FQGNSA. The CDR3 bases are TGTGCCAGCAGCTTGGCAGGGTCCGGGGAGCTGTTTTTT. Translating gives CASSLAGSGELFF.

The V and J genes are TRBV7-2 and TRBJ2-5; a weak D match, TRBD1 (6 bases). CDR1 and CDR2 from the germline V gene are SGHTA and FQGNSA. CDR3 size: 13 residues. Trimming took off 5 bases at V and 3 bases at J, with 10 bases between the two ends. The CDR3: CASSGGGKETQYF. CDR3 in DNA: TGTGCCAGCAGCGGGGGCGGTAAAGAGACCCAGTACTTC.

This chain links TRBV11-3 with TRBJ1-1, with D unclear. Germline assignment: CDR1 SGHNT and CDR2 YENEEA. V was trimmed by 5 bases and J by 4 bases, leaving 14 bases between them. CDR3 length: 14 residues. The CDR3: CASSVAVGGTEAFF. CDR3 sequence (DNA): TGTGCCAGCAGCGTAGCGGTGGGAGGCACTGAAGCTTTCTTT. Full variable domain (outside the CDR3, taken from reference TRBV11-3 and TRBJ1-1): EAGVVQSPRYKIIEKKQPVAFWCNPISGHNTLYWYLQNLGQGPELLIRYENEEAVDDSQLPKDRFSAERLKGVDSTLKIQPAELGDSAVYLCASSVAVGGTEAFFGQGTRLTVV.

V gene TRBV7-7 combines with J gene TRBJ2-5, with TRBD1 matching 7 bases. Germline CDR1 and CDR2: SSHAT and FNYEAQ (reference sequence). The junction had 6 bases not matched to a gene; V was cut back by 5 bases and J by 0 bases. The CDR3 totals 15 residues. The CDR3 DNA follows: TGTGCCAGCAGCCAGGGGGACAGAAACCAAGAGACCCAGTACTTC. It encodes CASSQGDRNQETQYF.

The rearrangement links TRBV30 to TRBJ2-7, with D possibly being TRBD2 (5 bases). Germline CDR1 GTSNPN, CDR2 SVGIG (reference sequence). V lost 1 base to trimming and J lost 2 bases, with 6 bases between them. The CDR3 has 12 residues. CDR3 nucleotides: TGTGCCTGGAGTGCGGGGACCTACGAGCAGTACTTC. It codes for CAWSAGTYEQYF.

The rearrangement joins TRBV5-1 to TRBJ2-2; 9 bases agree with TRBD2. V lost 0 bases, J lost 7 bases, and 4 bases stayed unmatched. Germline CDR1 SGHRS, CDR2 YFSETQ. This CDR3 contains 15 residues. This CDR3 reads CASSLVAGVDGELFF. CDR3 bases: TGCGCCAGCAGCTTGGTAGCGGGAGTTGACGGGGAGCTGTTTTTT. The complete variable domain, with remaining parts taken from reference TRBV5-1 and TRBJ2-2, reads KAGVTQTPRYLIKTRGQQVTLSCSPISGHRSVSWYQQTPGQGLQFLFEYFSETQRNKGNFPGRFSGRQFSNSRSEMNVSTLELGDSALYLCASSLVAGVDGELFFGEGSRLTVL.

In DNA form, the CDR3 reads TGCGCCAGCAGTATGCAAGGACAGGCGCTCCGCGGCACTGAAGCTTTCTTT. Protein: CASSMQGQALRGTEAFF. The rearrangement joins TRBV5-1 to TRBJ1-1; the match to TRBD1 covers 7 bases. Germline CDR1 and CDR2: SGHRS and YFSETQ. This CDR3 has 17 residues. The V segment lost 5 bases and the J segment 4 bases; nucleotides outside the gene matches: 17.

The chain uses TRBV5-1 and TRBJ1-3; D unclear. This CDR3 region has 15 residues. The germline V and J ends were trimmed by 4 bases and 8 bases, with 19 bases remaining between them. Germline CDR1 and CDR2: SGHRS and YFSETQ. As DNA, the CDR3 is TGCGCCAGCAGCCCTCTCTACGCCGGGGAGGACACCATATATTTT. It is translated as CASSPLYAGEDTIYF.

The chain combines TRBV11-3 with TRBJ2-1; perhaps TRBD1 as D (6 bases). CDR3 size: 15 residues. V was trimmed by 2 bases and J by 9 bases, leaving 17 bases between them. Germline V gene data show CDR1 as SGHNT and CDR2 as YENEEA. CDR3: CASSLLARGRGEQFF. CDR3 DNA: TGTGCCAGCAGCTTACTAGCCAGGGGTCGAGGTGAGCAGTTCTTC.

The CDR3 is CATAEGQGRRTDTQYF. As DNA, the CDR3 is TGCGCCACAGCTGAAGGTCAGGGGCGTCGGACAGATACGCAGTATTTT. The chain carries TRBV5-1 and TRBJ2-3, with a tentative D call TRBD1 (6 bases). The V and J ends lost 9 bases and 3 bases respectively, with 23 bases between them. From germline, CDR1 is SGHRS and CDR2 YFSETQ. The CDR3 loop spans 16 amino acids.

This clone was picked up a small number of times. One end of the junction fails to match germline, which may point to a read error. The CDR3 DNA reads as TGTGCCAGCTCCCCACAGGGGATGTGGAGCACTGAAGCTTTCTTT. Its protein is CASSPQGMWSTEAFF. V is TRBV18 and J is TRBJ1-1; 7 bases fit TRBD1. Per the germline V gene, CDR1 is KGHSH and CDR2 is LQKENI. The CDR3 totals 15 residues.

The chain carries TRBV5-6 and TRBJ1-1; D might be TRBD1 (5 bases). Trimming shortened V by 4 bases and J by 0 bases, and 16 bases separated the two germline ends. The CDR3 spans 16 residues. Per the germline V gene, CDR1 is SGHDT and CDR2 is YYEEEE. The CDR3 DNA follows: TGTGCCAGCAGCGTCACAGGAGTCTCAATGAACACTGAAGCTTTCTTT. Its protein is CASSVTGVSMNTEAFF.

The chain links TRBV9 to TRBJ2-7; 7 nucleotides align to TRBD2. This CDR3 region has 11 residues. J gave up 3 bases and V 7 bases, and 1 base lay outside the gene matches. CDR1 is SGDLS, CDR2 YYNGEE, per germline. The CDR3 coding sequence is TGTGCCAGCGGGAGGGGCTACGAGCAGTACTTC. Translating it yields CASGRGYEQYF.

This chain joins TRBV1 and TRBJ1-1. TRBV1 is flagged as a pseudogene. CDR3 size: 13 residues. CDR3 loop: CTSTFDPGTEAFF. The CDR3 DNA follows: TGCACCAGCACCTTCGATCCGGGGACTGAAGCTTTCTTT.

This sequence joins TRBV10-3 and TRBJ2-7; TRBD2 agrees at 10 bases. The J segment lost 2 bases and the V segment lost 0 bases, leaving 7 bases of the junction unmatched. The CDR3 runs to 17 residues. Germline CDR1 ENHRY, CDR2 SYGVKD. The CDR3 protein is CAISESPAGGNTYEQYF. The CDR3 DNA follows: TGTGCCATCAGTGAGTCCCCAGCGGGAGGGAATACCTACGAGCAGTACTTC.

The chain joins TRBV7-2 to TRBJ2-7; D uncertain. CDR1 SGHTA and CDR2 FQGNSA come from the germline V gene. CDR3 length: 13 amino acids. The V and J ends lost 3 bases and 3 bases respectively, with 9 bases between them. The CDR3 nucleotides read TGTGCCAGCAGCTTCCTAGGCTTCTACGAGCAGTACTTC. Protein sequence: CASSFLGFYEQYF.

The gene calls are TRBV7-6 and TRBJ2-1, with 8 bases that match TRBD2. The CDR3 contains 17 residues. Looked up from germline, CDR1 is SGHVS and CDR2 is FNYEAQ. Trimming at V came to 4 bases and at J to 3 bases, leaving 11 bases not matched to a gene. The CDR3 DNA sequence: TGTGCCAGCAGCTCCGGTGTGGCGGGAGGAATCTACAATGAGCAGTTCTTC. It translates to CASSSGVAGGIYNEQFF.

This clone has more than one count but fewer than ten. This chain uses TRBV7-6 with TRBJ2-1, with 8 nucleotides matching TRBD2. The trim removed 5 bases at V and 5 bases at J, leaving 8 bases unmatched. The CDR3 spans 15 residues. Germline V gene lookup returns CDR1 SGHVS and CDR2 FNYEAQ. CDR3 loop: CASSTGRAGNNEQFF. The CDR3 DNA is TGTGCCAGCAGCACCGGGAGGGCCGGGAACAATGAGCAGTTCTTC.

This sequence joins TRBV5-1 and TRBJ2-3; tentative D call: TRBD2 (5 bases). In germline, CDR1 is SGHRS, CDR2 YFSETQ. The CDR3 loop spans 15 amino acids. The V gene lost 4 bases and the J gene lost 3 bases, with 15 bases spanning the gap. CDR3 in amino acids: CASSRTALKTDTQYF. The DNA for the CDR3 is TGCGCCAGCAGCCGGACTGCCCTTAAGACAGATACGCAGTATTTT.

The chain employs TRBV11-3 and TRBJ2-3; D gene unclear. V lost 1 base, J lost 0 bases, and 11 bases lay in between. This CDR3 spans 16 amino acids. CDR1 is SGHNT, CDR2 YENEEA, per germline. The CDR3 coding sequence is TGTGCCAGCAGCTTAGTGGTGGCGGAGAGCACAGATACGCAGTATTTT. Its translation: CASSLVVAESTDTQYF.

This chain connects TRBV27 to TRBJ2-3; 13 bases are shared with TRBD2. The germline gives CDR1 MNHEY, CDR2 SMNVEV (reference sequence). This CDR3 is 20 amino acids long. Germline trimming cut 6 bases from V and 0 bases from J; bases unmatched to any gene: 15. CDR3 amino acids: CASRLYGLAGVGSSTDTQYF. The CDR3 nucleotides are TGTGCCAGCAGACTATACGGACTAGCGGGAGTAGGTTCTAGCACAGATACGCAGTATTTT.